Shown below are 28 T cell receptor beta chains from a single sample sequenced in a study of T cell clones after liver transplantation (dated 2019 in TCRdb). Libraries were made using the immunoSEQ multiplex PCR assay. TCRdb took over this immuneACCESS table, retaining in-frame rearrangements with V and J assigned. Such tables are incomplete; in checked studies, under half of the missing clones stem from an unresolved V gene, and the remainder is unexplained. The sample table records roughly 100,000 clones; around 84% of these occur just once. Approximately 2.8% of the sample goes to the ten largest clones. The sample was CD4+ T cells from blood, taken approximately 50 months after liver transplant. The receptors originated from a human patient who received a liver transplant. After a transplant, not all T cells may be the patient's own; some may come from the graft donor.

The V gene is TRBV2, the J gene TRBJ2-2; no firm D call. The CDR3 spans 12 residues. Germline V gene data show CDR1 as SNHLY and CDR2 as FYNNEI. Trimming pared 2 bases from V and 12 bases from J, leaving 10 bases between. The CDR3 DNA follows: TGTGCCAGCAGTGAAATTGCGCGGCAGCTGTTTTTT. This encodes CASSEIARQLFF.

The CDR3 DNA reads TGTGCCAGCAGTTCCACAGGGCCCGGGGCCAACGTCCTGACTTTC. Protein: CASSSTGPGANVLTF. The chain carries TRBV28 and TRBJ2-6; perhaps TRBD1 as D (6 bases). The CDR3 length is 15 residues. Germline V gene data show CDR1 as MDHEN and CDR2 as SYDVKM. The V and J ends lost 4 bases and 4 bases respectively, with 11 bases between them.

This chain links TRBV4-3 with TRBJ1-2, with TRBD1 matching 7 bases. The CDR3 extends over 15 amino acids. The junction had 9 bases not matched to a gene; V was cut back by 0 bases and J by 8 bases. Germline CDR1 LGHNA, CDR2 YSLEER. CDR3 sequence reads: CASSQDPRQGFGYTF. CDR3 coding DNA: TGCGCCAGCAGCCAAGACCCTAGACAGGGCTTCGGCTACACCTTC.

This clone appeared a single time. The chain has TRBV30 and TRBJ2-4; D is uncertain. The CDR3 length is 16 residues. Germline values: CDR1 GTSNPN, CDR2 SVGIG (reference sequence). Trimming cost V 1 base and J 0 bases, with 13 bases left between them. Written as DNA, the CDR3 is TGTGCCTGGAGTGGTGGCCAACTTCTAGCCAAAAACATTCAGTACTTC. Its translation is CAWSGGQLLAKNIQYF.

This rearrangement joins TRBV5-1 to TRBJ1-6; TRBD1 is a possible D gene (6 bases). Germline assignment: CDR1 SGHRS and CDR2 YFSETQ. Trimming cost V 0 bases and J 7 bases, with 11 bases left between them. CDR3 length: 15 amino acids. DNA for the CDR3: TGCGCCAGCAGCTTGGTTAGGGGGGTGAATTCACCCCTCCACTTT. Translated, it gives CASSLVRGVNSPLHF.

The count of this clone is one. The V gene is TRBV2, the J gene TRBJ2-5; D remains ambiguous. CDR1 SNHLY and CDR2 FYNNEI come from the germline V gene. V was clipped by 1 base and J by 6 bases, with 0 bases between them. The CDR3 is 10 amino acids. CDR3 region: CASSEETQYF. CDR3 DNA: TGTGCCAGCAGTGAAGAGACCCAGTACTTC. Based on the CDR3 plus reference TRBV2 and TRBJ2-5, the full variable domain is EPEVTQTPSHQVTQMGQEVILRCVPISNHLYFYWYRQILGQKVEFLVSFYNNEISEKSEIFDDQFSVERPDGSNFTLKIRSTKLEDSAMYFCASSEETQYFGPGTRLLVL.

The chain uses TRBV5-1 and TRBJ1-2, with D perhaps TRBD1 (6 bases). The CDR3 is 14 residues long. Germline CDR1 reads SGHRS; CDR2 reads YFSETQ. V was trimmed by 3 bases and J by 5 bases, leaving 14 bases between them. The DNA of the CDR3 is TGCGCCAGCAGCTCAGGGGCCGTGGGGTATGGCTACACCTTC. Its protein product is CASSSGAVGYGYTF.

The V gene is TRBV15, the J gene TRBJ1-3; D is unresolved. Between the trimmed V and J ends, which lost 0 bases and 0 bases, there was a span of 6 bases. This CDR3 has 15 residues. Germline assignment: CDR1 LNHNV and CDR2 YYDKDF (reference sequence). For the CDR3, the DNA is TGTGCCACCAGCAGAGAGCCTTTCTCTGGAAACACCATATATTTT. It specifies CATSREPFSGNTIYF.

The genes are TRBV2 and TRBJ2-7, with 7 nucleotides matching TRBD1. The ends lost 7 bases at V and 3 bases at J; junction bases unmatched: 9. There are 14 residues in the CDR3. CDR1 is SNHLY and CDR2 is FYNNEI in the germline V gene. The CDR3 DNA sequence: TGTGCCAGCATCCCACCGGGACAGTACTACGAGCAGTACTTC. Translated: CASIPPGQYYEQYF.

The chain is built from TRBV30 and TRBJ1-3; D is uncertain. Germline V lookup: CDR1 GTSNPN, CDR2 SVGIG (reference sequence). The CDR3 runs to 11 residues. Trimming left V 6 bases short and J 3 bases short, with 6 bases between. The CDR3 nucleotides are TGTGCCTGCCGACTTGGAAACACCATATATTTT. Encoded protein: CACRLGNTIYF.

The CDR3 here is CASLTRDRGFLNTEAFF. In DNA form, the CDR3 reads TGTGCCAGTTTAACCCGGGACAGGGGGTTTTTGAACACTGAAGCTTTCTTT. The chain recombines TRBV19 with TRBJ1-1; 11 bases are shared with TRBD1. This CDR3 region has 17 residues. The germline gives CDR1 LNHDA, CDR2 SQIVND (reference sequence). J was trimmed by 0 bases and V by 8 bases; bases with no gene match: 11.

The J gene is TRBJ1-5, the V gene TRBV4-1; 8 bases agree with TRBD1. Germline trimming cut 0 bases from V and 10 bases from J; bases unmatched to any gene: 11. The germline V gene encodes CDR1 MGHRA and CDR2 YSYEKL. The CDR3 loop spans 16 amino acids. The CDR3 DNA follows: TGCGCCAGCAGCCAAGATCGGAACAGGGGGTTAGAACCCCAGCATTTT. As protein: CASSQDRNRGLEPQHF.

J is TRBJ2-1 and V is TRBV13; 9 bases map to TRBD2. The J segment lost 4 bases and the V segment lost 7 bases, leaving 8 bases of the junction unmatched. The CDR3 length is 15 residues. The germline CDR1 and CDR2 sequences are PRHDT and FYEKMQ (reference sequence). CDR3 sequence reads: CASNQAGGLYNEQFF. For the CDR3, the DNA is TGTGCCAGCAATCAAGCGGGGGGCCTATACAATGAGCAGTTCTTC.

The chain has TRBV2 and TRBJ2-1; 7 bases map to TRBD2. The CDR3 has 14 amino acids. Germline V gene data show CDR1 as SNHLY and CDR2 as FYNNEI. Trimming at V came to 8 bases and at J to 8 bases, leaving 12 bases not matched to a gene. The CDR3 protein is CASGKGLGADEQFF. The CDR3 nucleotides are TGTGCCAGCGGGAAAGGACTAGGGGCCGATGAGCAGTTCTTC.

J is TRBJ2-1 and V is TRBV25-1; TRBD2 aligns across 10 bases. After removal of 5 bases from V and 3 bases from J, the junction contained 1 base not matched to a gene. Germline V gene sequence: CDR1 MGHDK, CDR2 SYGVNS. This CDR3 is 14 amino acids long. The CDR3 sequence: CASSRTSGYNEQFF. The DNA of the CDR3 is TGTGCCAGCAGTAGGACTAGCGGCTACAATGAGCAGTTCTTC.

The gene calls are TRBV28 and TRBJ2-5, with no clear D. V was shortened by 6 bases and J by 4 bases, with 6 bases between the two germline ends. CDR1 is MDHEN and CDR2 is SYDVKM in the germline V gene. The CDR3 spans 11 residues. The chain's CDR3 is CASRAGETQYF. CDR3 in DNA: TGTGCCAGCAGAGCTGGAGAGACCCAGTACTTC.

This chain uses TRBV6-1 with TRBJ2-5; perhaps TRBD1 as D (6 bases). Germline lookup yields CDR1 MNHNS and CDR2 SASEGT. This CDR3 is built from 15 residues. Trimming shortened V by 2 bases and J by 7 bases, and 17 bases separated the two germline ends. The CDR3 region has the DNA TGTGCCAGCAGTGAACAGGGACAACGGGCTGGGACCCAGTACTTC. Its translation: CASSEQGQRAGTQYF.

The J gene is TRBJ1-1, the V gene TRBV27; 7 bases fit TRBD1. Unmatched junction bases numbered 4, after V lost 2 bases and J lost 1 base. The CDR3 runs to 15 residues. The germline V gene encodes CDR1 MNHEY and CDR2 SMNVEV (reference sequence). The CDR3 reads CASSLRTGKNTEAFF. In nucleotides, the CDR3 is TGTGCCAGCAGTTTAAGGACAGGAAAGAACACTGAAGCTTTCTTT.

The chain is built from TRBV7-2 and TRBJ2-7; D unresolved. CDR1 SGHTA and CDR2 FQGNSA come from the germline V gene. The CDR3 spans 12 residues. Trimming stripped 5 bases from V and 6 bases from J, with 11 bases between. CDR3 DNA sequence: TGTGCCAGCAGCACGGCCCGGGCCGAGCAGTACTTC. Encoded protein: CASSTARAEQYF.

The rearrangement joins TRBV18 to TRBJ1-5; TRBD1 might be the D (6 bases). Trimming left V 6 bases short and J 5 bases short, with 14 bases between. Per the germline V gene, CDR1 is KGHSH and CDR2 is LQKENI. This CDR3 is built from 14 residues. For the CDR3, the DNA is TGTGCCAGCTCTCAACAGGGAACCGATCAGCCCCAGCATTTT. Translating it yields CASSQQGTDQPQHF.

The genes are TRBV7-9 and TRBJ2-1; no clear D gene. V was clipped by 6 bases and J by 4 bases, with 19 bases between them. Germline V gene lookup returns CDR1 SEHNR and CDR2 FQNEAQ (reference sequence). This CDR3 has 16 amino acids. CDR3 sequence: CASRFNSPGPYNEQFF. CDR3 DNA sequence: TGTGCCAGCAGGTTTAATTCGCCCGGCCCTTACAATGAGCAGTTCTTC.

J is TRBJ2-3 and V is TRBV4-1; 10 bases map to TRBD1. The CDR3 is made up of 16 amino acids. The germline CDR1 and CDR2 sequences are MGHRA and YSYEKL. The V gene end was trimmed by 1 base and the J gene end by 2 bases; junction bases not matched to a gene: 3. The CDR3 loop reads CASSQGGTGDTDTQYF. The CDR3 bases are TGCGCCAGCAGCCAAGGGGGGACAGGGGACACAGATACGCAGTATTTT.

The genes are TRBV2 and TRBJ1-3; D remains unclear. V lost 4 bases, J lost 0 bases, and 13 bases lay in between. The V gene's germline CDR1 is SNHLY and CDR2 FYNNEI. The length of the CDR3 is 16 residues. In DNA, the CDR3 is TGTGCCAGCAGTGTTGGAGGGCCCGACTCTGGAAACACCATATATTTT. Amino acids: CASSVGGPDSGNTIYF.

The chain joins TRBV11-2 to TRBJ1-5, with TRBD1 matching 9 bases. Trimming took 5 bases from V and 0 from J; bases not matched to a gene: 2. The germline V gene has CDR1 SGHAT and CDR2 FQNNGV. CDR3 length: 15 residues. Here the CDR3 DNA reads TGTGCCAGCAGCATGGACAGGGGTAGCAATCAGCCCCAGCATTTT. Translation: CASSMDRGSNQPQHF.

V gene TRBV4-1 combines with J gene TRBJ2-3, with D perhaps TRBD1 (5 bases). Germline V gene lookup returns CDR1 MGHRA and CDR2 YSYEKL. The CDR3 sequence is 15 residues long. The V end lost 1 base, the J end lost 1 base, and 9 bases lay between the germline ends. The CDR3 DNA reads TGCGCCAGCAGCCAAGGGGGCTATGGCACAGATACGCAGTATTTT. Protein sequence: CASSQGGYGTDTQYF.

This sequence joins TRBV27 and TRBJ2-3; the match to TRBD1 covers 8 bases. The V segment lost 5 bases and the J segment 7 bases; nucleotides outside the gene matches: 20. CDR3 size: 18 residues. The germline V gene encodes CDR1 MNHEY and CDR2 SMNVEV (reference sequence). Written as DNA, the CDR3 is TGTGCCAGCAGTCCACGCTCCCCGACAGGGGCGCCGGTGCATACGCAGTATTTT. It translates to CASSPRSPTGAPVHTQYF.

This clone showed up just a few times. The V gene is TRBV11-2, the J gene TRBJ2-5; D call uncertain. The CDR3 consists of 13 residues. Per the germline V gene, CDR1 is SGHAT and CDR2 is FQNNGV. V was trimmed by 4 bases and J by 2 bases, leaving 8 bases between them. CDR3 coding DNA: TGTGCCAGCAGCTCGCAGATACAAGAGACCCAGTACTTC. Its translation: CASSSQIQETQYF. Supplemented by reference TRBV11-2 and TRBJ2-5, the full variable domain reads EAGVAQSPRYKIIEKRQSVAFWCNPISGHATLYWYQQILGQGPKLLIQFQNNGVVDDSQLPKDRFSAERLKGVDSTLKIQPAKLEDSAVYLCASSSQIQETQYFGPGTRLLVL.

The chain has TRBV6-5 and TRBJ1-5; a weak D match, TRBD1 (5 bases). Trimming cost V 6 bases and J 2 bases, with 8 bases left between them. The CDR3 runs to 13 residues. The V gene's germline CDR1 is MNHEY and CDR2 SVGAGI. CDR3 nucleotide sequence: TGTGCCAGCAGGGTAGGGGGCAATCAGCCCCAGCATTTT. As protein: CASRVGGNQPQHF.